Included here is one T cell receptor (beta chain) sequence, with context. What it recognizes is unknown. The data originate from a study of post-analysis software for immune sequencing data. Findings and caveats of the study: People with multiple sclerosis had a significantly lower normalized Chao1 diversity than controls did. Patients carried four or five TRBV segments more frequently than controls did, and TRBV5-6, TRBV5-1 and TRBV20-1 were among them. F measure showed strong co-clustering of same-batch samples.

Germline V lookup: CDR1 SGDLS, CDR2 YYNGEE. The V end lost 5 bases, the J end lost 1 base, and 14 bases lay between the germline ends. This CDR3 has 15 residues. Unique molecular identifiers had been added to the TCR beta cDNA libraries. T cells, about 0.95 to 11 million of them, yielded approximately 530,000 cDNA molecules. From the PCR reads, TCRdb called clonotypes with MiXCR, one entry per CDR3 protein. The sample lists a few hundred thousand distinct CDR3 sequences; approximately 38% were seen once. J is TRBJ2-3 and V is TRBV9; the D gene is possibly TRBD2 (5 bases). The source of this sequence is a girl aged 10 to 17 with multiple sclerosis. Sequenced material: blood. The CDR3 DNA sequence: TGTGCCAGCAGACCTGCCGGGGTAGGCACAGATACGCAGTATTTT. Translated, it gives CASRPAGVGTDTQYF.